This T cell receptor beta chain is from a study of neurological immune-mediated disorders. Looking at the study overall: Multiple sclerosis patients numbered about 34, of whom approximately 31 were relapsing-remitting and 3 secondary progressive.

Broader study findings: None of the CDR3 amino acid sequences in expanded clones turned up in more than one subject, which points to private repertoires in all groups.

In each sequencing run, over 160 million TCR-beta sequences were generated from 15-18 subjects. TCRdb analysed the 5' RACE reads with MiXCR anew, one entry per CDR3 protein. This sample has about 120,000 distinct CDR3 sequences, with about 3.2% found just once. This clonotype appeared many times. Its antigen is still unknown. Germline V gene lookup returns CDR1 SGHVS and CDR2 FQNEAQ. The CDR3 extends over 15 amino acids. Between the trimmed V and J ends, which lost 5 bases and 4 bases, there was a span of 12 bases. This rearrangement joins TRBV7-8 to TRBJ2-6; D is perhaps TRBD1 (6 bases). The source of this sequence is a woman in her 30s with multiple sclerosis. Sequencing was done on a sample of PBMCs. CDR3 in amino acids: CASSQGFPGANVLTF. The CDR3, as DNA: TGTGCCAGCAGCCAGGGGTTTCCCGGGGCCAACGTCCTGACTTTC.